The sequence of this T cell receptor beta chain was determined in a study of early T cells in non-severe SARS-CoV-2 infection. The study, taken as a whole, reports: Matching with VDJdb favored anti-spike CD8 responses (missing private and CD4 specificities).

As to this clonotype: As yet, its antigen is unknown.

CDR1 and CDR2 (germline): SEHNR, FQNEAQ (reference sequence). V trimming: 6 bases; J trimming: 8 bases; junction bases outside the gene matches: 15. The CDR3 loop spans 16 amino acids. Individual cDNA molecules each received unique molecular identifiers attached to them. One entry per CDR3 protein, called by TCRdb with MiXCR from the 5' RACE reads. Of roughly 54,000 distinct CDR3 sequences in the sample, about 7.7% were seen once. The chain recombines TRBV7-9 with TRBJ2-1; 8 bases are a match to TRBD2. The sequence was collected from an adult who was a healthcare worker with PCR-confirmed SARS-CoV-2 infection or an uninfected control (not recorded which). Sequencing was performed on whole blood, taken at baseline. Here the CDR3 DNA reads TGTGCCAGCAGACCGAACGGTATCGGGAGGGTTGATGAGCAGTTCTTC. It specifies CASRPNGIGRVDEQFF.